The rows below give T cell receptor beta chains drawn from one sample of a study of T cells in Graves' hyperthyroidism and ophthalmopathy. MiXCR was run by TCRdb on the multiplex PCR reads, yielding one entry per CDR3 protein. The data show about 360,000 distinct CDR3 sequences, with approximately 13% seen just once and about 9.1% held by the top ten. The specimen sequenced was blood. The receptors stem from a woman between 18 and 29 years old with Graves' hyperthyroidism. CDR3s include the opening cysteine and the closing phenylalanine or tryptophan. The order of the fields is clone size, D gene, V gene, J gene, CDR3 protein, CDR3 DNA. A D gene is named only where the DNA matches it firmly. Part of the rows lack a size; the others show once, few, many or a class for expanded clones.

size: many
D: TRBD2
V: TRBV7-3
J: TRBJ2-5
CDR3: CASSLNGGAEETQYF
DNA: TGTGCCAGCAGCTTAAACGGGGGGGCCGAAGAGACCCAGTACTTC

size: -
D: -
V: TRBV14
J: TRBJ2-3
CDR3: CASSLPTGPMGDTQYF
DNA: TGTGCCAGCAGCCTTCCCACCGGGCCGATGGGCGATACGCAGTATTTT

size: -
D: TRBD1
V: TRBV20-1
J: TRBJ1-1
CDR3: CSARDSTGAWNTEAFF
DNA: TGCAGTGCTAGAGATTCCACAGGGGCATGGAACACTGAAGCTTTCTTT

size: many
D: TRBD2
V: TRBV28
J: TRBJ2-1
CDR3: CASSTIAGGAYNEQFF
DNA: TGTGCCAGCAGTACTATAGCGGGAGGAGCCTACAATGAGCAGTTCTTC

size: many
D: TRBD1
V: TRBV3-1
J: TRBJ1-6
CDR3: CASSRLRAGSLREGANSPLHF
DNA: TGTGCCAGCAGCCGCTTGCGAGCCGGGTCTCTCCGTGAGGGGGCAAATTCACCCCTCCACTTT

size: many
D: -
V: TRBV20-1
J: TRBJ2-7
CDR3: CSARTGTGTYEQYF
DNA: TGCAGTGCTAGAACCGGGACGGGAACCTACGAGCAGTACTTC

size: many
D: -
V: TRBV28
J: TRBJ2-2
CDR3: CASRKGVTGELFF
DNA: TGTGCCAGCAGGAAGGGGGTAACCGGGGAGCTGTTTTTT

size: many
D: -
V: TRBV2
J: TRBJ1-2
CDR3: CASERDGQRGYTF
DNA: TGTGCCAGCGAAAGGGACGGCCAGCGGGGCTACACCTTC

size: few
D: -
V: TRBV27
J: TRBJ1-6
CDR3: CASRGAYNSPLHF
DNA: TGTGCCAGCCGGGGGGCCTATAATTCACCCCTCCACTTT

size: -
D: -
V: TRBV9
J: TRBJ1-1
CDR3: CASSGGGLGSAEAFF
DNA: TGTGCCAGCAGCGGGGGGGGGCTGGGATCGGCTGAAGCTTTCTTT

size: many
D: -
V: TRBV14
J: TRBJ2-1
CDR3: CASSVTGTAAYEQFF
DNA: TGTGCCAGCAGCGTTACCGGGACCGCGGCCTATGAGCAGTTCTTC

size: many
D: TRBD2
V: TRBV28
J: TRBJ2-7
CDR3: CASSIGAGGPYEQYF
DNA: TGTGCCAGCAGTATAGGAGCGGGAGGCCCCTACGAGCAGTACTTC

size: many
D: TRBD1
V: TRBV3-1
J: TRBJ1-1
CDR3: CASTPGGGHTEAFF
DNA: TGTGCCAGCACCCCGGGAGGGGGCCACACTGAAGCTTTCTTT

size: many
D: -
V: TRBV4-3
J: TRBJ2-7
CDR3: CASSQDSASFYEQYF
DNA: TGCGCCAGCAGCCAAGATTCCGCAAGCTTCTACGAGCAGTACTTC

size: -
D: TRBD2
V: TRBV20-1
J: TRBJ2-3
CDR3: CSVPGLAPDTQYF
DNA: TGCAGTGTTCCGGGACTAGCACCAGATACGCAGTATTTT

size: many
D: -
V: TRBV28
J: TRBJ1-1
CDR3: CASSFPPTEAFF
DNA: TGTGCCAGCAGTTTCCCCCCAACTGAAGCTTTCTTT

size: -
D: -
V: TRBV14
J: TRBJ1-1
CDR3: CASSFTYEGTEAFF
DNA: TGTGCCAGCAGTTTTACGTACGAGGGCACTGAAGCTTTCTTT

size: many
D: -
V: TRBV6-1
J: TRBJ2-1
CDR3: CASRTGRLTENEQFF
DNA: TGTGCCAGCAGGACGGGACGGTTGACAGAGAATGAGCAGTTCTTC

size: -
D: TRBD1
V: TRBV5-4
J: TRBJ1-6
CDR3: CASSKQGSYNSPLHF
DNA: TGTGCCAGCAGTAAACAGGGGTCCTATAATTCACCCCTCCACTTT

size: many
D: TRBD2
V: TRBV10-3
J: TRBJ2-1
CDR3: CAISEPGTSGGNEQFF
DNA: TGTGCCATCAGTGAGCCCGGGACTAGCGGGGGGAATGAGCAGTTCTTC

size: many
D: -
V: TRBV20-1
J: TRBJ2-7
CDR3: CSAKPPFPLCEQYF
DNA: TGCAGTGCTAAACCCCCCTTCCCCTTGTGCGAGCAGTACTTC

size: many
D: -
V: TRBV20-1
J: TRBJ1-1
CDR3: CSARGDITEAFF
DNA: TGCAGTGCTAGGGGTGATATCACTGAAGCTTTCTTT

size: -
D: -
V: TRBV7-2
J: TRBJ2-3
CDR3: CASSQPLADTQYF
DNA: TGTGCCAGCAGCCAACCTCTAGCAGATACGCAGTATTTT

size: few
D: TRBD2
V: TRBV5-4
J: TRBJ2-5
CDR3: CASSRRRGTQETQYF
DNA: TGTGCCAGCAGCCGGAGGCGGGGGACCCAAGAGACCCAGTACTTC

size: few
D: -
V: TRBV11-2
J: TRBJ2-5
CDR3: CASSLVGGEVLETQYF
DNA: TGTGCCAGCAGCTTGGTCGGCGGGGAGGTTCTTGAGACCCAGTACTTC

size: few
D: -
V: TRBV27
J: TRBJ1-5
CDR3: CASGLRRMSNQPQHF
DNA: TGTGCCAGCGGTTTAAGGCGGATGAGCAATCAGCCCCAGCATTTT

size: once
D: TRBD2
V: TRBV27
J: TRBJ2-1
CDR3: CASSPGTSGGREQFF
DNA: TGTGCCAGCAGTCCAGGGACTAGCGGGGGGCGGGAGCAGTTCTTC

size: few
D: TRBD2
V: TRBV19
J: TRBJ2-2
CDR3: CASSRLAGSNTGELFF
DNA: TGTGCCAGTAGTAGGTTAGCGGGGTCGAACACCGGGGAGCTGTTTTTT

size: -
D: -
V: TRBV4-1
J: TRBJ1-1
CDR3: CASSQGPGRNTEAFF
DNA: TGCGCCAGCAGCCAAGGTCCTGGGAGGAACACTGAAGCTTTCTTT

size: medium-sized
D: -
V: TRBV2
J: TRBJ2-3
CDR3: CASSERYPGTDTQYF
DNA: TGTGCCAGCAGTGAAAGGTATCCGGGCACAGATACGCAGTATTTT

size: many
D: -
V: TRBV11-2
J: TRBJ2-5
CDR3: CASSFGTLGETQYF
DNA: TGTGCCAGCAGCTTCGGGACACTGGGCGAGACCCAGTACTTC

size: many
D: TRBD1
V: TRBV6-1
J: TRBJ1-1
CDR3: CASSPGGPPRTEAFF
DNA: TGTGCCAGCAGCCCAGGGGGACCTCCGCGGACTGAAGCTTTCTTT

size: many
D: TRBD2
V: TRBV6-2/TRBV6-3
J: TRBJ2-7
CDR3: CASSYSWLAVNEQYF
DNA: TGTGCCAGCAGTTACTCGTGGCTAGCGGTTAACGAGCAGTACTTC

size: many
D: TRBD1
V: TRBV5-1
J: TRBJ2-2
CDR3: CASGLGGPNTGELFF
DNA: TGCGCCAGCGGTTTAGGGGGCCCTAACACCGGGGAGCTGTTTTTT

size: -
D: -
V: TRBV15
J: TRBJ2-5
CDR3: CATSRDSTGRHF
DNA: TGTGCCACCAGCAGAGATAGTACGGGACGACACTTC

size: many
D: -
V: TRBV20-1
J: TRBJ2-7
CDR3: CSATLDRGSYEQYF
DNA: TGCAGTGCTACTTTGGACCGGGGCTCCTACGAGCAGTACTTC

size: -
D: TRBD1
V: TRBV19
J: TRBJ1-5
CDR3: CASSPGQGGVGNQPQHF
DNA: TGTGCCAGTAGTCCCGGACAGGGGGGTGTAGGCAATCAGCCCCAGCATTTT

size: many
D: TRBD1
V: TRBV12-3/TRBV12-4
J: TRBJ2-7
CDR3: CASSGTGVYEQYF
DNA: TGTGCCAGCAGTGGGACAGGGGTCTACGAGCAGTACTTC

size: many
D: -
V: TRBV7-2
J: TRBJ1-2
CDR3: CASSPRVQGGNGGYTF
DNA: TGTGCCAGCAGCCCGAGGGTGCAGGGTGGTAACGGAGGCTACACCTTC

size: many
D: -
V: TRBV7-9
J: TRBJ2-7
CDR3: CASSGNDNYEQYF
DNA: TGTGCCAGCAGCGGGAATGATAACTACGAGCAGTACTTC

size: many
D: -
V: TRBV2
J: TRBJ1-1
CDR3: CASSETTIGPEAFF
DNA: TGTGCCAGCAGTGAGACGACAATCGGCCCTGAAGCTTTCTTT

size: once
D: TRBD1
V: TRBV27
J: TRBJ1-1
CDR3: CASREDRATEAFF
DNA: TGTGCCAGCAGGGAAGACAGGGCCACTGAAGCTTTCTTT

size: large
D: -
V: TRBV12-3/TRBV12-4
J: TRBJ1-2
CDR3: CASSSNGPYTF
DNA: TGTGCCAGCAGTTCAAATGGACCCTACACCTTC

size: many
D: TRBD1
V: TRBV20-1
J: TRBJ1-5
CDR3: CSAYGQDFQPQHF
DNA: TGCAGTGCTTACGGACAGGACTTCCAGCCCCAGCATTTT

size: -
D: -
V: TRBV11-2
J: TRBJ2-6
CDR3: CASSTRLLSSGANVLTF
DNA: TGTGCCAGCAGCACCAGACTTCTTAGCTCTGGGGCCAACGTCCTGACTTTC